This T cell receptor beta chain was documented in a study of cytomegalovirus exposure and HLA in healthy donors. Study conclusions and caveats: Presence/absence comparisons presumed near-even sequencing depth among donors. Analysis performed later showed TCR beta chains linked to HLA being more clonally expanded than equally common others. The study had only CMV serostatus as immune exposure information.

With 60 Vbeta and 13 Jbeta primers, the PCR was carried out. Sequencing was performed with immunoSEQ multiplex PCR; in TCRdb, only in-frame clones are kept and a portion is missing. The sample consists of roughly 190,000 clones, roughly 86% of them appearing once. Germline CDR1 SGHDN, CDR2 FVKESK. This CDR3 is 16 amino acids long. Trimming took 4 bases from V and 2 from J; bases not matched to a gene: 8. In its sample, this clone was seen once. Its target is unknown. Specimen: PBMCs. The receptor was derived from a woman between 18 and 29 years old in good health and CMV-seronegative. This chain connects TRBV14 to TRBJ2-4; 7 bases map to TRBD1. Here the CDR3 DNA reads TGTGCCAGCAGCCCGGGACAGTGGACGACCAAAAACATTCAGTACTTC. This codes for CASSPGQWTTKNIQYF.